Below, 21 T cell receptor beta chains from the same sample are listed, as sequenced in a study of cytomegalovirus exposure and HLA in healthy donors. A multiplex PCR was run with 60 Vbeta primers and 13 Jbeta primers. Only in-frame clones appear in the TCRdb table, and some are missing; sequencing was by immunoSEQ multiplex PCR. The table includes about 120,000 clones, around two thirds detected once. Sequenced sample: PBMCs. These TCRs come from a human donor in good health.

The V call is TRBV29-1, the J call TRBJ2-4; 11 nucleotides agree with TRBD2. Germline assignment: CDR1 SQVTM and CDR2 ANQGSEA. The CDR3 is made up of 15 amino acids. The junction had 9 bases not matched to a gene; V was cut back by 3 bases and J by 8 bases. CDR3 sequence: CSVEIASGRRDIQYF. The CDR3 DNA is TGCAGCGTTGAGATCGCTAGCGGGAGGAGGGACATTCAGTACTTC.

This clone was found a few times. This chain uses TRBV4-1 with TRBJ1-4; no definite D call. V was cut by 0 bases and J by 7 bases, with 15 bases left in between. Germline V gene sequence: CDR1 MGHRA, CDR2 YSYEKL. The CDR3 has 16 residues. The CDR3 nucleotides are TGCGCCAGCAGCCAAGATCGCCTGGCGGTGGGTGAAAAACTGTTTTTT. It specifies CASSQDRLAVGEKLFF.

J is TRBJ1-2 and V is TRBV27; 7 positions agree with TRBD1. This CDR3 has 14 amino acids. Germline V gene sequence: CDR1 MNHEY, CDR2 SMNVEV (reference sequence). V was clipped by 6 bases and J by 5 bases; unmatched bases: 9. CDR3 protein: CASRIQGKGYGYTF. CDR3 DNA: TGTGCCAGCAGAATACAGGGGAAGGGATATGGCTACACCTTC.

This chain links TRBV5-4 with TRBJ1-2; 8 bases fit TRBD1. Germline V gives CDR1 SGHNT, CDR2 YYREEE (reference sequence). J lost 8 bases, V lost 6 bases, and 12 bases had no gene match. This CDR3 is 14 amino acids long. The CDR3 sequence: CASKVDRGIRGYTF. As DNA, the CDR3 is TGTGCCAGCAAAGTTGACAGGGGAATTCGGGGCTACACCTTC.

The chain carries TRBV29-1 and TRBJ2-7; 9 bases match TRBD2. The V and J ends lost 6 bases and 5 bases, in that order; junction bases with no gene match: 8. The germline gives CDR1 SQVTM, CDR2 ANQGSEA. This CDR3 region has 13 residues. The CDR3 region is CSVRGGVGNEQYF. The DNA for the CDR3 is TGCAGCGTCCGCGGGGGGGTCGGGAACGAGCAGTACTTC.

This clone turned up a few times. Other nucleotide sequences in the sample specify the same CDR3. This chain uses TRBV29-1 with TRBJ1-1; the match to TRBD1 covers 7 bases. There are 12 residues in the CDR3. Losses at the gene ends were 5 bases for V and 6 bases for J; bases not matched to a gene: 6. Germline V CDR1 and CDR2: SQVTM, ANQGSEA. The CDR3 bases are TGCAGCGTTAACAGGGGCAACGCTGAAGCTTTCTTT. It translates to CSVNRGNAEAFF.

The V gene is TRBV28, the J gene TRBJ2-4; 7 nucleotides match TRBD1. Unmatched junction bases numbered 6, after V lost 1 base and J lost 0 bases. This CDR3 has 17 residues. Germline CDR1 and CDR2: MDHEN and SYDVKM. CDR3 DNA: TGTGCCAGCAGTTTATCCGGACAGGCCGTAGCCAAAAACATTCAGTACTTC. Protein sequence: CASSLSGQAVAKNIQYF.

This sequence joins TRBV6-1 and TRBJ2-1; D is perhaps TRBD1 (6 bases). The germline V gene has CDR1 MNHNS and CDR2 SASEGT. Trimming shortened V by 6 bases and J by 6 bases, and 12 bases separated the two germline ends. This CDR3 is built from 13 residues. The CDR3 nucleotides are TGTGCCAGCAGACGACAGGAGACCAATGAGCAGTTCTTC. It specifies CASRRQETNEQFF.

The chain's CDR3 is CATSARHTGQPQHF. The CDR3 DNA sequence: TGTGCCACCAGCGCCCGACACACAGGCCAGCCCCAGCATTTT. The rearrangement links TRBV15 to TRBJ1-5, with D possibly matching TRBD1 (5 bases). Germline values: CDR1 LNHNV, CDR2 YYDKDF (reference sequence). The germline V and J ends were trimmed by 5 bases and 7 bases, with 15 bases remaining between them. The CDR3 extends over 14 amino acids.

This chain connects TRBV10-2 to TRBJ2-3; D call uncertain. The V end was cut by 7 bases, the J end by 3 bases, with 5 bases between. CDR3 size: 11 residues. Germline V gives CDR1 WSHSY, CDR2 SAAADI. The DNA of the CDR3 is TGCGCCAGCACCCAAACAGATACGCAGTATTTT. The encoded protein is CASTQTDTQYF.

CDR3: CASSLLRRGGDEQFF. In DNA, the CDR3 is TGTGCCAGCAGCTTACTTAGGAGGGGGGGTGATGAGCAGTTCTTC. The J gene is TRBJ2-1, the V gene TRBV7-2; D is possibly TRBD2 (7 bases). Trimming left V 2 bases short and J 8 bases short, with 16 bases between. Germline V gene lookup returns CDR1 SGHTA and CDR2 FQGNSA. CDR3 length: 15 residues.

The sample holds a few counts of this clone. This chain joins TRBV2 and TRBJ1-5, with D unresolved. The germline V and J ends were trimmed by 0 bases and 0 bases, with 6 bases remaining between them. Germline V gives CDR1 SNHLY, CDR2 FYNNEI. There are 15 residues in the CDR3. The CDR3 DNA reads TGTGCCAGCAGTGAAGCCAGTTATAGCAATCAGCCCCAGCATTTT. The encoded protein is CASSEASYSNQPQHF.

This rearrangement joins TRBV6-1 to TRBJ2-5; D is undetermined. Per the germline V gene, CDR1 is MNHNS and CDR2 is SASEGT. CDR3 length: 12 amino acids. The V end lost 3 bases, the J end lost 7 bases, and 9 bases lay between the germline ends. The CDR3 spells CASSDGPRTQYF. The CDR3 DNA is TGTGCCAGCAGTGATGGCCCCCGGACCCAGTACTTC.

The gene calls are TRBV6-5 and TRBJ2-5, with TRBD1 matching over 8 bases. The J call may be mistaken, given a closer DNA end match to TRBJ2-7. The germline CDR1 and CDR2 sequences are MNHEY and SVGAGI. This CDR3 is 15 amino acids long. The CDR3 spells CASSYSRTGPNEQYF. CDR3 DNA: TGTGCCAGCAGTTACTCTCGGACAGGGCCCAACGAGCAGTACTTC.

The gene calls are TRBV5-1 and TRBJ2-6; tentative D call: TRBD1 (6 bases). This CDR3 is built from 17 residues. The germline gives CDR1 SGHRS, CDR2 YFSETQ. V was cut by 2 bases and J by 0 bases, with 12 bases left in between. CDR3 protein: CASSLGTRGSGANVLTF. The CDR3 DNA reads TGCGCCAGCAGCTTAGGGACACGGGGCTCTGGGGCCAACGTCCTGACTTTC.

This clone appeared a few times. The genes are TRBV25-1 and TRBJ2-3, with a tentative D call TRBD2 (5 bases). CDR1 is MGHDK and CDR2 is SYGVNS in the germline V gene. The CDR3 extends over 16 amino acids. Trimming stripped 4 bases from V and 2 bases from J, with 16 bases between. CDR3 coding DNA: TGTGCCAGCAGTGGTCACTCGGAAGCGGACACAGATACGCAGTATTTT. Its protein is CASSGHSEADTDTQYF.

The chain carries TRBV28 and TRBJ2-7; possibly TRBD1 for D (6 bases). The V end was cut by 5 bases, the J end by 2 bases, with 16 bases between. The CDR3 contains 15 residues. CDR1 is MDHEN, CDR2 SYDVKM, per germline. The CDR3 coding sequence is TGTGCCAGCAGTAATGGGGGACAAGCGGCCTACGAGCAGTACTTC. Residues: CASSNGGQAAYEQYF. Combining the CDR3 with reference TRBV28 and TRBJ2-7 gives the whole variable domain DVKVTQSSRYLVKRTGEKVFLECVQDMDHENMFWYRQDPGLGLRLIYFSYDVKMKEKGDIPEGYSVSREKKERFSLILESASTNQTSMYLCASSNGGQAAYEQYFGPGTRLTVT.

The J gene is TRBJ1-2, the V gene TRBV13; D is unclear. The germline V gene encodes CDR1 PRHDT and CDR2 FYEKMQ (reference sequence). V shed 3 bases and J shed 7 bases, with 12 bases lying between them. The CDR3 totals 13 residues. The CDR3 here is CASSFRTVGGYTF. CDR3 sequence (DNA): TGTGCCAGCAGCTTCCGTACAGTTGGTGGCTACACCTTC.

This clone was counted only a few times. V usage is TRBV10-2 and J usage is TRBJ1-5; 7 bases align to TRBD1. V lost 5 bases, J lost 5 bases, and 3 bases stayed unmatched. Germline V gives CDR1 WSHSY, CDR2 SAAADI. This CDR3 region has 13 residues. The CDR3 DNA follows: TGCGCCAGCAGTCACAGGGGCGATCAGCCCCAGCATTTT. Its protein is CASSHRGDQPQHF.

The genes are TRBV7-3 and TRBJ2-2; TRBD2 agrees at 10 bases. The CDR3 totals 16 residues. Germline V CDR1 and CDR2: SGHTA, FQGTGA. Unmatched junction bases numbered 0, after V lost 1 base and J lost 1 base. The chain's CDR3 is CASSLRLAGNTGELFF. CDR3 DNA sequence: TGTGCCAGCAGCTTAAGACTAGCGGGGAACACCGGGGAGCTGTTTTTT.

This chain uses TRBV5-1 with TRBJ1-2; TRBD1 aligns across 8 bases. Germline-derived CDR1 and CDR2 are SGHRS and YFSETQ. Losses at the gene ends were 1 base for V and 2 bases for J; bases not matched to a gene: 10. This CDR3 is 17 amino acids long. The CDR3 is CASSLRPRGTGNYGYTF. In nucleotides, the CDR3 is TGCGCCAGCAGCTTGCGCCCACGGGGGACAGGCAACTATGGCTACACCTTC.